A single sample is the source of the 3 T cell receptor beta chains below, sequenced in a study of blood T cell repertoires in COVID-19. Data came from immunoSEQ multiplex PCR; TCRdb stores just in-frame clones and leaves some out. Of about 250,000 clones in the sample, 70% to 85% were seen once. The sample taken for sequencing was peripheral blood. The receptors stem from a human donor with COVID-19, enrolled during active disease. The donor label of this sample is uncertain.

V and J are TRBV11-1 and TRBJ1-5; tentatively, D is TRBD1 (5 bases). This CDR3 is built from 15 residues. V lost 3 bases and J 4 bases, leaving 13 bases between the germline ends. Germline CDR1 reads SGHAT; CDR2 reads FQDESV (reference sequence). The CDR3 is CASSLGGESNQPQHF. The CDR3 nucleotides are TGTGCCAGCAGCTTGGGGGGTGAGTCGAATCAGCCCCAGCATTTT.

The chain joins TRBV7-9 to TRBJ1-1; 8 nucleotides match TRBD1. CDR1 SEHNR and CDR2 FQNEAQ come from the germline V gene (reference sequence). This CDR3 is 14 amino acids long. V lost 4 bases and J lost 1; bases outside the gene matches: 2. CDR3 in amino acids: CASSYGTGNTEAFF. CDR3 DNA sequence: TGTGCCAGCAGCTACGGGACAGGGAACACTGAAGCTTTCTTT.

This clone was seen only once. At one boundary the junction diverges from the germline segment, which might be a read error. The CDR3 DNA sequence: TGCGCCAGCAGCCAAGATGGGCGAACAGGGACCACATATTTT. This encodes CASSQDGRTGTTYF. The chain recombines TRBV4-3 with TRBJ1-3, with D tentatively TRBD1 (6 bases). The CDR3 spans 14 residues. CDR1 and CDR2 (germline): LGHNA, YSLEER.